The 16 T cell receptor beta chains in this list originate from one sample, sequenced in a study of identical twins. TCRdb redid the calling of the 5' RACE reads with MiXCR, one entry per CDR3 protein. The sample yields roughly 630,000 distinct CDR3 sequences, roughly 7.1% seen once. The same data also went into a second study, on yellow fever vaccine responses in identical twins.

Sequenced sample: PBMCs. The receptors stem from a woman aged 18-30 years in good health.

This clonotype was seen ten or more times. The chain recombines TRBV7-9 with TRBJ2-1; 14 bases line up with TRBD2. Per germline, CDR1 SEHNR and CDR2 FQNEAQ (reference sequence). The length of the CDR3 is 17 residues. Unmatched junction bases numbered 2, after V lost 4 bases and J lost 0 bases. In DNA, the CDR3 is TGTGCCAGCAGCTCTGGGACTAGCGGGAGCTCCTACAATGAGCAGTTCTTC. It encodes CASSSGTSGSSYNEQFF.

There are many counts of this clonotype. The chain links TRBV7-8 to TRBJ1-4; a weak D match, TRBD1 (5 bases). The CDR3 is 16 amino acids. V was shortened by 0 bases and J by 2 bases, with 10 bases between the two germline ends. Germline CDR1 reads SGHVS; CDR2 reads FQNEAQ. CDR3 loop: CASSLAQTATNEKLFF. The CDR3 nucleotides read TGTGCCAGCAGCTTAGCCCAGACAGCGACTAATGAAAAACTGTTTTTT. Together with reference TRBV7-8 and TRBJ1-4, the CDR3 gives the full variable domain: GAGVSQSPRYKVAKRGQDVALRCDPISGHVSLFWYQQALGQGPEFLTYFQNEAQLDKSGLPSDRFFAERPEGSVSTLKIQRTQQEDSAVYLCASSLAQTATNEKLFFGSGTQLSVL.

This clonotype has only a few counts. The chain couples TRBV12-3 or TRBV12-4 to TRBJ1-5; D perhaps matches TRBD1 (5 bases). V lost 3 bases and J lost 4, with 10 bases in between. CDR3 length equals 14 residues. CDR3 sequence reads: CASSFRTTNQPQHF. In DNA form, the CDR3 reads TGTGCCAGCAGTTTTCGGACAACGAATCAGCCCCAGCATTTT.

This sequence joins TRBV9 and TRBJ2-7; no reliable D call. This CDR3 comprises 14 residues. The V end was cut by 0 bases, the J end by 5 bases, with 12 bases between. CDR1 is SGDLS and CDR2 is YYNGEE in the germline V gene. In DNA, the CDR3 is TGTGCCAGCAGCGTAGGCGCAGCTTTGGACGAGCAGTACTTC. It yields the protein CASSVGAALDEQYF.

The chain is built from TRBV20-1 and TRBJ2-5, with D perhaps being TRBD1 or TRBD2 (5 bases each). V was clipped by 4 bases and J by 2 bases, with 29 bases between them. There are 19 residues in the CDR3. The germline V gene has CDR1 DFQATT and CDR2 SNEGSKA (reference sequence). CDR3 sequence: CSATDGGWPGSNRQETQYF. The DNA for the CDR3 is TGCAGTGCTACAGATGGGGGTTGGCCGGGATCCAATCGGCAAGAGACCCAGTACTTC.

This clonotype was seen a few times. The CDR3 DNA reads as TGTGCCAGCAGTTACTCTGGCAACTGGCCAGATACGCAGTATTTT. Translating it yields CASSYSGNWPDTQYF. The chain has TRBV6-2 or TRBV6-3 and TRBJ2-3; D is undetermined. Between the trimmed V and J ends, which lost 0 bases and 4 bases, there was a span of 11 bases. The CDR3 runs to 15 residues. In germline, CDR1 is MNHEY, CDR2 SVGEGT.

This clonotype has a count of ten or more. The CDR3 nucleotides are TGTGCCAGCAGCTTAGTCGCAGGGAACACTGAAGCTTTCTTT. It is translated as CASSLVAGNTEAFF. The V and J genes are TRBV7-9 and TRBJ1-1, with D unresolved. Trimming stripped 1 base from V and 1 base from J, with 7 bases between. The CDR3 runs to 14 residues. Germline assignment: CDR1 SEHNR and CDR2 FQNEAQ (reference sequence). The complete variable domain, with remaining parts taken from reference TRBV7-9 and TRBJ1-1, reads DTGVSQNPRHKITKRGQNVTFRCDPISEHNRLYWYRQTLGQGPEFLTYFQNEAQLEKSRLLSDRFSAERPKGSFSTLEIQRTEQGDSAMYLCASSLVAGNTEAFFGQGTRLTVV.

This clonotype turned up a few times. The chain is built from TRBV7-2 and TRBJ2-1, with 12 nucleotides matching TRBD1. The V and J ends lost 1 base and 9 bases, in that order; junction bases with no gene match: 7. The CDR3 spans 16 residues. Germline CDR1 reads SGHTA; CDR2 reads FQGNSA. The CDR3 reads CASSLVGTGGMGEQFF. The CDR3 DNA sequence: TGTGCCAGCAGCTTAGTGGGGACAGGGGGCATGGGTGAGCAGTTCTTC.

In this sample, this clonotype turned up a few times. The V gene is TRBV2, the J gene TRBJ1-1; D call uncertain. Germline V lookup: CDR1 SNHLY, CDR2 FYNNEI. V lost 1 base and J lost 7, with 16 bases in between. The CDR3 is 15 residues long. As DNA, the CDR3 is TGTGCCAGCAGTGAAGAGGGTCCTTCTACCAGTGAAGCTTTCTTT. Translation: CASSEEGPSTSEAFF.

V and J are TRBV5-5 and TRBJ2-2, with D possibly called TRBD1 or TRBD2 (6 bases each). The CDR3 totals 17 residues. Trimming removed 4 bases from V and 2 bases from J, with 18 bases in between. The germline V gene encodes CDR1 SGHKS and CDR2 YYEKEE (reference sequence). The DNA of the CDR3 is TGTGCCAGCAGCCACCGGTTAGGGGGGCAAAACACCGGGGAGCTGTTTTTT. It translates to CASSHRLGGQNTGELFF.

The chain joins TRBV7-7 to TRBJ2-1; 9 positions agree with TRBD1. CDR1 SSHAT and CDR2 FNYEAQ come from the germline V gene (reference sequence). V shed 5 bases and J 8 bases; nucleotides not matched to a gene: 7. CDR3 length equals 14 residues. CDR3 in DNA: TGTGCCAGCAGCCCTCAACAGGGGGCCTATGAGCAGTTCTTC. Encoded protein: CASSPQQGAYEQFF. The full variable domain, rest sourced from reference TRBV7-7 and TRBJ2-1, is GAGVSQSPRYKVTKRGQDVTLRCDPISSHATLYWYQQALGQGPEFLTYFNYEAQPDKSGLPSDRFSAERPEGSISTLTIQRTEQRDSAMYRCASSPQQGAYEQFFGPGTRLTVL.

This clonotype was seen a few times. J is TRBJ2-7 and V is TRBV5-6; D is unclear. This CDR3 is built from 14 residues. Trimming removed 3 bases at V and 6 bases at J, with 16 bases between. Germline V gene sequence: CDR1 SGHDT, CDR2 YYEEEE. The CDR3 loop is CASSYTGTSAEQYF. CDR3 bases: TGTGCCAGCAGCTATACGGGCACATCGGCCGAGCAGTACTTC.

CDR3 in amino acids: CASSPTPTSGASDTQYF. CDR3 sequence (DNA): TGTGCCAGCAGCCCTACGCCGACTAGCGGGGCCTCAGATACGCAGTATTTT. V gene TRBV11-2 combines with J gene TRBJ2-3, with 11 bases lining up with TRBD2. CDR1 is SGHAT and CDR2 is FQNNGV in the germline V gene. The CDR3 extends over 17 amino acids. The V segment lost 5 bases and the J segment 4 bases; nucleotides outside the gene matches: 11.

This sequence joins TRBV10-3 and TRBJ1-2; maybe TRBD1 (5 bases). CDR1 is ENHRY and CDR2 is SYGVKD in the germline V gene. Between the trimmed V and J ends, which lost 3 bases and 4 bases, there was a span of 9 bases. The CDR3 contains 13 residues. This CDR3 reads CAISDVGTYGYTF. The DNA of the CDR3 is TGTGCCATCAGTGACGTAGGGACCTATGGCTACACCTTC.

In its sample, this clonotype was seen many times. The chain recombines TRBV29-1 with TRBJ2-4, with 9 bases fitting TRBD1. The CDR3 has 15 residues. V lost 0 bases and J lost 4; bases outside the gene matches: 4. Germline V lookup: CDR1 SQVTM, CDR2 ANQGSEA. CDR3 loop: CSVEDRGTGKNIQYF. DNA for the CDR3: TGCAGCGTTGAAGATCGGGGGACAGGGAAAAACATTCAGTACTTC.

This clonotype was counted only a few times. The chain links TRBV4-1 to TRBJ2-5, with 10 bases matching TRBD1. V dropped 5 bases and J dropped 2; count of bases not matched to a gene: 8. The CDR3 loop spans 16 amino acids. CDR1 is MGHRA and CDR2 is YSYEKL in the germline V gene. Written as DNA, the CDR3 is TGCGCCAGCAGCTCCTCTGGACAGGGGGTGCAAGAGACCCAGTACTTC. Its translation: CASSSSGQGVQETQYF.